This TCR beta chain was profiled in a study of shared clonotypes between healthy human individuals. General study results and limits: Clonotypes shared by all four sorted-subset donors had higher generation probabilities than non-shared clonotypes. The researchers took only blood, and tissue repertoires probably look different.

Comment on this clone: Its antigen is unidentified.

The assay was immunoSEQ multiplex PCR, and TCRdb's table has in-frame clones only and misses some. This table holds hundreds of thousands of clones, around 72% found once. The sequencing sample was made of memory CD4+ T cells sorted from blood. Subset given: CD45RA-negative fraction. The sequence was obtained from a woman aged 30 to 39 in good health.

CDR3 residues: CASKVDASPNEQFF. The DNA for the CDR3 is TGTGCCAGTAAAGTCGACGCTAGTCCCAATGAGCAGTTCTTC. The chain combines TRBV19 with TRBJ2-1; D unresolved. CDR3 length: 14 residues. The germline gives CDR1 LNHDA, CDR2 SQIVND (reference sequence). V lost 7 bases to trimming and J lost 6 bases, with 16 bases between them.